Each of the 8 T cell receptor beta chains below was sequenced from the same sample in a study of cytomegalovirus exposure and HLA in healthy donors. Researchers ran the PCR with 60 Vbeta and 13 Jbeta primers. Measured with immunoSEQ multiplex PCR; TCRdb has only the in-frame clones, and not every one. The sample consists of around 130,000 clones, around 77% of them appearing once. Sequencing input: PBMCs. The origin of the receptors is a man aged 45 to 65 in good health and CMV-seronegative.

The rearrangement uses TRBV5-1 and TRBJ1-5; no clear D. V lost 4 bases, J lost 5 bases, and 10 bases lay in between. Germline CDR1 SGHRS, CDR2 YFSETQ. This CDR3 spans 13 amino acids. DNA for the CDR3: TGCGCCAGCAGCCCCACGCCAGATCAGCCCCAGCATTTT. It specifies CASSPTPDQPQHF.

The genes are TRBV6-6 and TRBJ1-1; no firm D call. Germline V lookup: CDR1 MNHNY, CDR2 SVGAGI (reference sequence). This CDR3 region has 13 residues. V was shortened by 4 bases and J by 4 bases, with 10 bases between the two germline ends. The CDR3 sequence: CASSLRVPTEAFF. CDR3 sequence (DNA): TGTGCCAGCAGTTTGAGGGTCCCCACTGAAGCTTTCTTT.

This clone was seen more than once but under ten times. V usage is TRBV5-1 and J usage is TRBJ2-1; 9 positions agree with TRBD2. After removal of 4 bases from V and 6 bases from J, the junction contained 5 bases not matched to a gene. Germline V lookup: CDR1 SGHRS, CDR2 YFSETQ. The CDR3 contains 14 residues. CDR3 nucleotides: TGCGCCAGCAGCGCCGGGACTAGCATCAATGAGCAGTTCTTC. Its protein product is CASSAGTSINEQFF.

V is TRBV10-3 and J is TRBJ1-5, with TRBD1 identical over 8 bases. CDR1 and CDR2 (germline): ENHRY, SYGVKD. The V and J ends lost 11 bases and 4 bases, in that order; junction bases with no gene match: 7. The CDR3 has 13 residues. CDR3 DNA sequence: TGTGCCGCTGGACAGGGTGAGAATCAGCCCCAGCATTTT. Protein: CAAGQGENQPQHF.

The rearrangement uses TRBV5-6 and TRBJ1-3; 9 positions agree with TRBD1. Germline V gene lookup returns CDR1 SGHDT and CDR2 YYEEEE. This CDR3 spans 17 amino acids. V was pared by 3 bases and J by 0 bases, with 7 bases of the junction left unmatched. The CDR3 is CASSYPQGASSGNTIYF. The CDR3 DNA is TGTGCCAGCAGCTACCCACAGGGGGCCTCCTCTGGAAACACCATATATTTT.

This sequence joins TRBV5-4 and TRBJ2-1; 11 bases are a match to TRBD2. Germline assignment: CDR1 SGHNT and CDR2 YYREEE (reference sequence). With V trimmed by 0 bases and J by 5 bases, 7 bases remained unmatched. CDR3 length: 17 amino acids. This CDR3 reads CASSLAVLAGGNNEQFF. The CDR3 DNA reads TGTGCCAGCAGCTTGGCAGTATTAGCGGGAGGGAACAATGAGCAGTTCTTC.

This clone was recorded only once. The chain joins TRBV25-1 to TRBJ2-1; TRBD1 agrees at 9 bases. This CDR3 spans 16 amino acids. Germline V lookup: CDR1 MGHDK, CDR2 SYGVNS. Germline trimming cut 7 bases from V and 3 bases from J; bases unmatched to any gene: 10. The DNA of the CDR3 is TGTGCCAGCATTAGACGGTCGGGACAGGGCTACAATGAGCAGTTCTTC. This gives the protein CASIRRSGQGYNEQFF.

This chain uses TRBV2 with TRBJ2-5, with TRBD1 as a possible D gene (5 bases). CDR1 is SNHLY and CDR2 is FYNNEI in the germline V gene. Trimming cost V 3 bases and J 2 bases, with 7 bases left between them. The CDR3 runs to 13 residues. CDR3 DNA: TGTGCCAGCAGTGACAGGGATCAAGAGACCCAGTACTTC. Translating it yields CASSDRDQETQYF.